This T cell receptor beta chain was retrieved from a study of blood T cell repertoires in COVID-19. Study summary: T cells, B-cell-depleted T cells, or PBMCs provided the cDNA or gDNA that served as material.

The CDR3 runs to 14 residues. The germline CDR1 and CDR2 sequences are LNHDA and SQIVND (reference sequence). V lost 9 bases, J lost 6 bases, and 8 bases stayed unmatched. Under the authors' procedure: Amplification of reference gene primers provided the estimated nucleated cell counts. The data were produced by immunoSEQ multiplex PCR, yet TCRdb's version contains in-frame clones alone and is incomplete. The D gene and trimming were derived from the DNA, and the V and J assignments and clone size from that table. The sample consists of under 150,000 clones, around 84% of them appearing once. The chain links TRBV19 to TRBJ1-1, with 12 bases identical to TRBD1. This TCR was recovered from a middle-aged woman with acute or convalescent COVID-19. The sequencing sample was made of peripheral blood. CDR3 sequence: CARKPGQGASEAFF. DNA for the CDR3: TGTGCCAGGAAGCCGGGACAGGGGGCCTCTGAAGCTTTCTTT. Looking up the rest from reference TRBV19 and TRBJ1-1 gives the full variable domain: DGGITQSPKYLFRKEGQNVTLSCEQNLNHDAMYWYRQDPGQGLRLIYYSQIVNDFQKGDIAEGYSVSREKKESFPLTVTSAQKNPTAFYLCARKPGQGASEAFFGQGTRLTVV.